This T cell receptor beta chain appears in the sequencing data of a study of cytomegalovirus exposure and HLA in healthy donors. Overall study results and limits: 87-base-pair reads could not separate some V segments, including TRBV6-2 and TRBV6-3.

As concerns this clone: The antigen is undetermined.

The CDR3 is made up of 16 amino acids. The V gene's germline CDR1 is SGHVS and CDR2 FQNEAQ. Trimming took 6 bases from V and 6 from J, leaving 18 bases between them. This PCR relied on a set of 60 Vbeta primers and 13 Jbeta primers. Here immunoSEQ multiplex PCR was the method, and the copy in TCRdb shows in-frame clones only, minus some. Among fewer than 200,000 clones listed, around 79% were seen once. Sequencing was performed on PBMCs. The receptor was isolated from a man in his late teens or twenties in good health and CMV-seronegative. The chain recombines TRBV7-8 with TRBJ1-6; perhaps TRBD1 as D (5 bases). The DNA of the CDR3 is TGTGCCAGCAGTTCGCGACAGATTGGACCTAATTCACCCCTCCACTTT. Protein sequence: CASSSRQIGPNSPLHF.